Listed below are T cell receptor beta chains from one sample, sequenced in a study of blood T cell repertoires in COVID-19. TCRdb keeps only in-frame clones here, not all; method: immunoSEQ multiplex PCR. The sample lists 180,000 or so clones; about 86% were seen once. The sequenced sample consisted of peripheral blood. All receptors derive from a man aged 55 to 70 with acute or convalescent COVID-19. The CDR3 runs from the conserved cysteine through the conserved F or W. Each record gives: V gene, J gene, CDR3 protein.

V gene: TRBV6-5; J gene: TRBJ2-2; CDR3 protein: CASRGDRGTGELFF
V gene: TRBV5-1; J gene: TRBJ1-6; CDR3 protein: CASRSGQGNSPLHF
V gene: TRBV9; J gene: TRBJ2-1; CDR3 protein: CASSHSPVGSYEQFF
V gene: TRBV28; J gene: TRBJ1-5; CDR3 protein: CASSRKYPYSNQPQHF
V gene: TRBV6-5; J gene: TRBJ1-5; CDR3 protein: CASRQGRVQPQHF
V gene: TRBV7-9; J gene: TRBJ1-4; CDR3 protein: CASSNSGARGEKLFF
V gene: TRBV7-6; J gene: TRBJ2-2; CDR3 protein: CASSPLTAPVAGELFF
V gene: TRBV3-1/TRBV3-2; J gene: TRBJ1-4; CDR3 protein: CASSQAETGVNEKLFF
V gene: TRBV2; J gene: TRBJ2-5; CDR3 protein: CASRPAGSVETQYF
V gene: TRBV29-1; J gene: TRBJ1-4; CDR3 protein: CSVDRGFGKLFF
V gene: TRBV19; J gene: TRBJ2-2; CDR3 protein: CASTLSLNRGPRTGELFF